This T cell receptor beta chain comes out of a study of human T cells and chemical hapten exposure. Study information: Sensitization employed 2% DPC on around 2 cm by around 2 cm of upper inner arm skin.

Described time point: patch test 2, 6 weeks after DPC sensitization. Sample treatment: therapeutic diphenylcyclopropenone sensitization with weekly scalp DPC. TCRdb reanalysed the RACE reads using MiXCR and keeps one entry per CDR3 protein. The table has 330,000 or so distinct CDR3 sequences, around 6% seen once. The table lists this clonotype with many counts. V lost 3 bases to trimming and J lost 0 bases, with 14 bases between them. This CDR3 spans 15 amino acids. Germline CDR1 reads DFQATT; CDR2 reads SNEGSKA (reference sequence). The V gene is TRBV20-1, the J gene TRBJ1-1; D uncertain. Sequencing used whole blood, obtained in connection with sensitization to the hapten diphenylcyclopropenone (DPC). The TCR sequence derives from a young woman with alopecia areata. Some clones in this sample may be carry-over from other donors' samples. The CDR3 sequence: CSARAYYQVNTEAFF. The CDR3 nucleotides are TGCAGTGCTAGGGCTTACTATCAGGTGAACACTGAAGCTTTCTTT.